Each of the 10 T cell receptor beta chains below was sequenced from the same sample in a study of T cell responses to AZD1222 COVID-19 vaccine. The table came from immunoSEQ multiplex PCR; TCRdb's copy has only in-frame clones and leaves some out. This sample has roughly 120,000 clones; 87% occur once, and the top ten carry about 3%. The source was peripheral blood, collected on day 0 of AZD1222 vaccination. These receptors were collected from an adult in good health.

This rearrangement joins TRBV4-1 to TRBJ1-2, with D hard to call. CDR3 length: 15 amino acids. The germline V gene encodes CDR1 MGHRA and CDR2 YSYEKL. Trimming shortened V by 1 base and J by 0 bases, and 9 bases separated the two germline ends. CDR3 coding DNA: TGCGCCAGCAGCCAAGGTCGGGAAGCTAACTATGGCTACACCTTC. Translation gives CASSQGREANYGYTF.

The CDR3 region is CASSLDLAGASYEQYF. CDR3 coding DNA: TGCGCCAGCAGCTTGGATCTAGCGGGAGCCTCCTACGAGCAGTACTTC. V usage is TRBV5-1 and J usage is TRBJ2-7; 10 bases agree with TRBD2. V lost 0 bases and J lost 0; bases outside the gene matches: 3. Germline V gene sequence: CDR1 SGHRS, CDR2 YFSETQ. There are 16 residues in the CDR3.

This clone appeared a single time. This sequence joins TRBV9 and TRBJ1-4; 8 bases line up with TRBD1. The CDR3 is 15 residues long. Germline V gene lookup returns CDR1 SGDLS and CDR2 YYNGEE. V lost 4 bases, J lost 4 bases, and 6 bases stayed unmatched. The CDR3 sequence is CASSPRTGINEKLFF. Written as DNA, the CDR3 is TGTGCCAGCAGCCCGCGGACAGGGATTAATGAAAAACTGTTTTTT.

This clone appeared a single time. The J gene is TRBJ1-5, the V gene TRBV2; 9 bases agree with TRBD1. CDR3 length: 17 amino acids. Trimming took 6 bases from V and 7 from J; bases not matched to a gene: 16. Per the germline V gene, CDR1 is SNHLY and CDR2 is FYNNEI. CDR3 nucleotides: TGTGCCAGCAGGCCCAGAGGGATCGGGACAGGGATCCAGCCCCAGCATTTT. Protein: CASRPRGIGTGIQPQHF.

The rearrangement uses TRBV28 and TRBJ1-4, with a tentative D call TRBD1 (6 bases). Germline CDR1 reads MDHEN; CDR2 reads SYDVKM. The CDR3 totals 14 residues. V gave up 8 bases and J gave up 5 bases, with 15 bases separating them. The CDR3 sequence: CASGSGGANEKLFF. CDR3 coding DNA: TGTGCCAGCGGAAGCGGGGGCGCGAATGAAAAACTGTTTTTT.

The chain's CDR3 is CASSLRGDEQFF. The CDR3 region has the DNA TGTGCCAGCAGTTTACGCGGAGATGAGCAGTTCTTC. The J gene is TRBJ2-1, the V gene TRBV12-3 or TRBV12-4; no reliable D call. The CDR3 totals 12 residues. Trimming took 2 bases from V and 8 from J, leaving 7 bases between them.

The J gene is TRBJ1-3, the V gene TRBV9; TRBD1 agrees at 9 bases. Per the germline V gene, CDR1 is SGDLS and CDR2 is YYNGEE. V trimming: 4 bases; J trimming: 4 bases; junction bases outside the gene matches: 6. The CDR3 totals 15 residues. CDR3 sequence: CASSPRTGDGNTIYF. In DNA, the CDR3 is TGTGCCAGCAGCCCGAGGACAGGGGACGGAAACACCATATATTTT.

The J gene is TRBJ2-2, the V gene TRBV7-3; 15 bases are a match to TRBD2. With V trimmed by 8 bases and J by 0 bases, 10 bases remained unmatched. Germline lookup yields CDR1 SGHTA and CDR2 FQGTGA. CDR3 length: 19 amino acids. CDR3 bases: TGTGCCAGCTCTCCACCGGGACTAGCGGGGGGCGCGAACACCGGGGAGCTGTTTTTT. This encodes CASSPPGLAGGANTGELFF.

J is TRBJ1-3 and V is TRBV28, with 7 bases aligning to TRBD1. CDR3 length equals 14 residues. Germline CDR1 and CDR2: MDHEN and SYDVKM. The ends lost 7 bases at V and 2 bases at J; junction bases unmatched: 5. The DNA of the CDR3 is TGTGCCAGCACCGACAGGGCGGCTGGAAACACCATATATTTT. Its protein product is CASTDRAAGNTIYF.

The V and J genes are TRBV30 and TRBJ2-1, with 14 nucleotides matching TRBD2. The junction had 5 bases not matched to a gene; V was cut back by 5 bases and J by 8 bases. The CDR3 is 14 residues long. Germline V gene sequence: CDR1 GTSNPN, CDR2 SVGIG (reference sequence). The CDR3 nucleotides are TGTGCCTGGCGACTAGCGGGAGGGCCCCATGAGCAGTTCTTC. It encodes CAWRLAGGPHEQFF.